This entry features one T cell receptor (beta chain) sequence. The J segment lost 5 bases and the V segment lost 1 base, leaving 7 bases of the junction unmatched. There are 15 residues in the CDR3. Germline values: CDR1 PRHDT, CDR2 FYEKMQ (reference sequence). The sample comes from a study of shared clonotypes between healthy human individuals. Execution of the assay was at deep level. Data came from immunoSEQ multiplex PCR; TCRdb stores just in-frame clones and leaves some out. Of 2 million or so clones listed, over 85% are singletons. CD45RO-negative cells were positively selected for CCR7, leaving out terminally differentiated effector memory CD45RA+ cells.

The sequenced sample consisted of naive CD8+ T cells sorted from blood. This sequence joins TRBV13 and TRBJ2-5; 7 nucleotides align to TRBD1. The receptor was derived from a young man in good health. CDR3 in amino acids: CASSLAAGGRETQYF. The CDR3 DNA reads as TGTGCCAGCAGCTTAGCGGCAGGGGGTCGGGAGACCCAGTACTTC.